This passage covers 6 T cell receptor beta chains from one sample sequenced in a study of T cell changes during pregnancy in multiple sclerosis. Method: immunoSEQ multiplex PCR; TCRdb's copy keeps in-frame clones and lacks some. The sample consists of about 59,000 clones, around 94% of them appearing once. The material was CD8+ T cells from peripheral blood mononuclear cells, obtained after pregnancy. These receptors came from a female donor with multiple sclerosis, enrolled in a pregnancy study.

This chain links TRBV11-3 with TRBJ2-2, with 11 bases aligning to TRBD2. The CDR3 covers 18 residues. Germline V gene lookup returns CDR1 SGHNT and CDR2 YENEEA. Unmatched junction bases numbered 6, after V lost 3 bases and J lost 0 bases. The CDR3 DNA sequence: TGTGCCAGCAGCTTCGGACTAGCGGGCCTCGCGAACACCGGGGAGCTGTTTTTT. Translating it yields CASSFGLAGLANTGELFF.

The CDR3 is CASPNSRLAGGYNEQFF. The CDR3, as DNA: TGCGCCAGCCCTAACAGTAGGCTAGCGGGAGGGTACAATGAGCAGTTCTTC. This chain links TRBV10-1 with TRBJ2-1, with 12 positions matching TRBD2. The CDR3 consists of 17 residues. After removal of 8 bases from V and 4 bases from J, the junction contained 12 bases not matched to a gene. Germline V lookup: CDR1 WNHNN, CDR2 SYGVQD (reference sequence).

The gene calls are TRBV18 and TRBJ2-5; the match to TRBD1 covers 7 bases. Germline V gene lookup returns CDR1 KGHSH and CDR2 LQKENI. The junction had 12 bases not matched to a gene; V was cut back by 3 bases and J by 5 bases. The CDR3 is made up of 16 amino acids. In nucleotides, the CDR3 is TGTGCCAGCTCACCGGGGAGACAGGGCGTTTACGAGACCCAGTACTTC. Amino acid sequence: CASSPGRQGVYETQYF.

The chain is built from TRBV4-3 and TRBJ1-1, with TRBD1 as a possible D gene (5 bases). In germline, CDR1 is LGHNA, CDR2 YSLEER. CDR3 length: 13 amino acids. V was trimmed by 5 bases and J by 7 bases, leaving 14 bases between them. The CDR3 spells CASSFKDGGEAFF. CDR3 bases: TGCGCCAGCAGCTTCAAAGACGGGGGTGAAGCTTTCTTT.

The J gene is TRBJ2-5, the V gene TRBV25-1; possibly TRBD2 for D (7 bases). Deletions cut 5 bases from V and 4 bases from J, with 11 bases between. Per the germline V gene, CDR1 is MGHDK and CDR2 is SYGVNS. This CDR3 region has 13 residues. As DNA, the CDR3 is TGTGCCAGCAGTCCGGGGGGCGGAGAGACCCAGTACTTC. Its protein is CASSPGGGETQYF.

J is TRBJ1-4 and V is TRBV4-1, with 11 bases identical to TRBD1. The germline CDR1 and CDR2 sequences are MGHRA and YSYEKL. Trimming removed 1 base from V and 8 bases from J; junction bases left unmatched: 6. This CDR3 is 16 amino acids long. The CDR3 nucleotides are TGCGCCAGCAGCCAAGTAGGGACAGGGGGTCGGGAAAAACTGTTTTTT. This codes for CASSQVGTGGREKLFF.